These T cell receptor beta chains were read from a single sample in a study of vaccination effects on CD4 cells after COVID-19. TCRdb's copy holds only in-frame clones and misses some; the assay was immunoSEQ multiplex PCR. The table shows tens of thousands of clones, with more than 60% occurring only once. Their antigens are not known. This material consisted of CD4+ T cells from PBMCs cultured with SARS-CoV-2 spike peptides, taken after COVID-19 vaccination. The receptors come from a human donor who received a COVID-19 vaccine. Each CDR3 is given with its conserved first and last residue. Each record gives: J gene, CDR3 length, D gene, V gene, clone size, CDR3 protein, CDR3 DNA. The D gene is left open where the match is weak. Clone size is shown for a subset of rows, as once, few, many or a class of expanded clone.

j_gene: TRBJ1-1
len: 14
d_gene: NA
v_gene: TRBV7-9
abundance: NA
CDR3aa: CASSQRGPRTEAFF
CDR3nt: TGTGCCAGCAGCCAGAGGGGCCCGAGGACTGAAGCTTTCTTT

j_gene: TRBJ2-4
len: 14
d_gene: TRBD1
v_gene: TRBV7-9
abundance: NA
CDR3aa: CASSFRGQENIQYF
CDR3nt: TGTGCCAGCAGCTTCCGTGGACAGGAAAACATTCAGTACTTC

j_gene: TRBJ2-1
len: 14
d_gene: NA
v_gene: TRBV5-5
abundance: NA
CDR3aa: CASSLDIAYNEQFF
CDR3nt: TGTGCCAGCAGCTTGGATATCGCGTACAATGAGCAGTTCTTC

j_gene: TRBJ2-1
len: 19
d_gene: NA
v_gene: TRBV27
abundance: NA
CDR3aa: CASSILAGVLAAPNNEQFF
CDR3nt: TGTGCCAGCAGTATACTAGCCGGGGTCCTTGCGGCCCCCAACAATGAGCAGTTCTTC

j_gene: TRBJ1-2
len: 15
d_gene: TRBD1
v_gene: TRBV18
abundance: few
CDR3aa: CASSPVRTGTNGYTF
CDR3nt: TGTGCCAGCTCACCTGTGAGGACAGGGACGAATGGCTACACCTTC

j_gene: TRBJ2-5
len: 14
d_gene: TRBD1
v_gene: TRBV27
abundance: few
CDR3aa: CASSLSRQGETQYF
CDR3nt: TGTGCCAGCAGTTTATCGAGACAGGGGGAGACCCAGTACTTC

j_gene: TRBJ1-1
len: 16
d_gene: NA
v_gene: TRBV14
abundance: NA
CDR3aa: CASSPRGGHVNTEAFF
CDR3nt: TGTGCCAGCAGCCCGAGGGGGGGACACGTGAACACTGAAGCTTTCTTT

j_gene: TRBJ1-5
len: 13
d_gene: NA
v_gene: TRBV9
abundance: few
CDR3aa: CASSVMMGQPQHF
CDR3nt: TGTGCCAGCAGCGTTATGATGGGTCAGCCCCAGCATTTT

j_gene: TRBJ2-7
len: 15
d_gene: NA
v_gene: TRBV7-2
abundance: NA
CDR3aa: CASSLDSLSSYEQYF
CDR3nt: TGTGCCAGCAGCTTAGACTCCCTCAGCTCCTACGAGCAGTACTTC

j_gene: TRBJ1-2
len: 13
d_gene: NA
v_gene: TRBV27
abundance: NA
CDR3aa: CASQGRKDYGYTF
CDR3nt: TGTGCCAGTCAGGGGAGGAAAGATTATGGCTACACCTTC

j_gene: TRBJ2-1
len: 13
d_gene: NA
v_gene: TRBV6-6
abundance: NA
CDR3aa: CASSHGTHNEQFF
CDR3nt: TGTGCCAGCAGTCACGGGACCCATAATGAGCAGTTCTTC

j_gene: TRBJ2-7
len: 15
d_gene: NA
v_gene: TRBV7-2
abundance: NA
CDR3aa: CASRSKGTKLYEQYF
CDR3nt: TGTGCCAGCAGGTCGAAGGGTACGAAACTTTACGAGCAGTACTTC

j_gene: TRBJ2-3
len: 16
d_gene: NA
v_gene: TRBV6-1
abundance: NA
CDR3aa: CASSDRPRLSTDTQYF
CDR3nt: TGTGCCAGCAGTGACCGGCCTCGCCTGAGCACAGATACGCAGTATTTT

j_gene: TRBJ2-7
len: 12
d_gene: NA
v_gene: TRBV10-3
abundance: NA
CDR3aa: CATYHSGYEQYF
CDR3nt: TGTGCCACCTACCATTCTGGATACGAGCAGTACTTC

j_gene: TRBJ1-5
len: 16
d_gene: TRBD1
v_gene: TRBV6-1
abundance: NA
CDR3aa: CASSADRGRSNQPQHF
CDR3nt: TGTGCCAGCAGTGCTGACAGGGGGCGAAGCAATCAGCCCCAGCATTTT

j_gene: TRBJ1-2
len: 13
d_gene: NA
v_gene: TRBV11-2
abundance: NA
CDR3aa: CASSFDRSYGYTF
CDR3nt: TGTGCCAGCAGCTTCGACAGGAGCTATGGCTACACCTTC

j_gene: TRBJ2-5
len: 17
d_gene: NA
v_gene: TRBV5-1
abundance: NA
CDR3aa: CASSLAQKVAGLETQYF
CDR3nt: TGCGCCAGCAGCTTGGCACAAAAGGTAGCCGGATTGGAGACCCAGTACTTC

j_gene: TRBJ2-7
len: 16
d_gene: NA
v_gene: TRBV18
abundance: NA
CDR3aa: CASSPLIPSSSYEQYF
CDR3nt: TGTGCCAGCTCACCACTTATCCCGAGTAGCTCCTACGAGCAGTACTTC

j_gene: TRBJ1-2
len: 14
d_gene: TRBD1
v_gene: TRBV6-4
abundance: NA
CDR3aa: CASSDGQGVGSYTF
CDR3nt: TGTGCCAGCAGTGACGGGCAGGGGGTCGGAAGCTACACCTTC

j_gene: TRBJ2-7
len: 13
d_gene: NA
v_gene: TRBV12-3/TRBV12-4
abundance: NA
CDR3aa: CASSLAGGYEQYF
CDR3nt: TGTGCCAGCAGTTTAGCGGGCGGATACGAGCAGTACTTC

j_gene: TRBJ2-7
len: 11
d_gene: NA
v_gene: TRBV7-2
abundance: NA
CDR3aa: CASSSAYEQYF
CDR3nt: TGTGCCAGCAGCTCTGCCTACGAGCAGTACTTC

j_gene: TRBJ1-2
len: 15
d_gene: TRBD1
v_gene: TRBV19
abundance: NA
CDR3aa: CASSPDRGRSYGYTF
CDR3nt: TGTGCCAGTAGCCCAGACAGGGGGCGATCCTATGGCTACACCTTC

j_gene: TRBJ2-7
len: 18
d_gene: TRBD1
v_gene: TRBV2
abundance: NA
CDR3aa: CASSVPAFGQGLTYEQYF
CDR3nt: TGTGCCAGCAGTGTTCCCGCTTTCGGACAGGGGCTTACCTACGAGCAGTACTTC

j_gene: TRBJ1-1
len: 14
d_gene: NA
v_gene: TRBV30
abundance: NA
CDR3aa: CAWRVGAMNTEAFF
CDR3nt: TGTGCCTGGAGAGTAGGGGCGATGAACACTGAAGCTTTCTTT

j_gene: TRBJ1-2
len: 14
d_gene: NA
v_gene: TRBV27
abundance: once
CDR3aa: CATKGGFRSYGYTF
CDR3nt: TGTGCCACCAAGGGGGGGTTTAGGAGCTATGGCTACACCTTC

j_gene: TRBJ2-3
len: 13
d_gene: NA
v_gene: TRBV5-1
abundance: NA
CDR3aa: CASSGEVEDTQYF
CDR3nt: TGCGCCAGCAGCGGGGAGGTAGAAGATACGCAGTATTTT

j_gene: TRBJ2-1
len: 14
d_gene: NA
v_gene: TRBV6-1
abundance: NA
CDR3aa: CASSESGGASEQFF
CDR3nt: TGTGCCAGCAGTGAAAGTGGGGGGGCCAGTGAGCAGTTCTTC